One and the same sample provided the 18 T cell receptor beta chains below, sequenced in a study of human versus mouse CDR3 diversity and MHC coevolution. Measured with immunoSEQ multiplex PCR; TCRdb has only the in-frame clones, and not every one. The sample consists of tens of thousands of clones, 85% to 95% of them appearing once. Material for sequencing was naive CD4+ T cells from blood. The subset denotes: CD45RO-negative CD62L-positive naive CD4 T cells. These receptors all stem from a person aged 30 to 69 in good health.

CDR3 in amino acids: CASSLESRNTGELFF. For the CDR3, the DNA is TGCGCCAGCAGCTTGGAATCCCGGAACACCGGGGAGCTGTTTTTT. The chain is built from TRBV5-1 and TRBJ2-2; D gene unclear. This CDR3 is built from 15 residues. CDR1 and CDR2 from the germline V gene are SGHRS and YFSETQ. Trimming pared 0 bases from V and 1 base from J, leaving 7 bases between.

The rearrangement uses TRBV7-2 and TRBJ2-5; 11 nucleotides match TRBD2. With the DNA end fitting TRBJ2-7 better, the J assignment may be wrong. The CDR3 totals 15 residues. Germline loops: CDR1 SGHTA, CDR2 FQGNSA. The CDR3 sequence: CASSLKGLAAYEQYF. CDR3 nucleotides: TGTGCCAGCAGCTTGAAGGGACTAGCGGCCTACGAGCAGTACTTC.

The gene calls are TRBV10-3 and TRBJ2-6; TRBD1 is a possible D gene (6 bases). Germline loops: CDR1 ENHRY, CDR2 SYGVKD. V lost 11 bases and J lost 2, with 10 bases in between. The CDR3 has 13 residues. The CDR3 DNA sequence: TGTGCCGTAACAGGGACTGGGGCCAACGTCCTGACTTTC. Translating it yields CAVTGTGANVLTF.

The chain employs TRBV7-9 and TRBJ1-6; 7 nucleotides align to TRBD1. CDR1 SEHNR and CDR2 FQNEAQ come from the germline V gene (reference sequence). The CDR3 runs to 16 residues. Trimming took 5 bases from V and 9 from J; bases not matched to a gene: 13. The CDR3 sequence: CASSPPSQGELSPLHF. The CDR3 DNA reads as TGTGCCAGCAGCCCCCCATCGCAGGGGGAGCTTTCACCCCTCCACTTT.

V gene TRBV11-2 combines with J gene TRBJ1-1; 7 positions match TRBD1. After removal of 7 bases from V and 11 bases from J, the junction contained 13 bases not matched to a gene. CDR3 length: 13 amino acids. The germline V gene has CDR1 SGHAT and CDR2 FQNNGV. CDR3 sequence (DNA): TGTGCCAGCAACCGCTTTAGGGGGCTGGGTGCTTTCTTT. This sequence encodes CASNRFRGLGAFF. Variable domain in full (rest from reference TRBV11-2 and TRBJ1-1): EAGVAQSPRYKIIEKRQSVAFWCNPISGHATLYWYQQILGQGPKLLIQFQNNGVVDDSQLPKDRFSAERLKGVDSTLKIQPAKLEDSAVYLCASNRFRGLGAFFGQGTRLTVV.

The chain carries TRBV28 and TRBJ1-1; 8 positions agree with TRBD1. The CDR3 contains 17 residues. CDR1 and CDR2 (germline): MDHEN, SYDVKM. After removal of 10 bases from V and 3 bases from J, the junction contained 19 bases not matched to a gene. CDR3 in DNA: TGTGCCACCGACACACCGGGACAGGCACACCCCGACACTGAAGCTTTCTTT. Its translation is CATDTPGQAHPDTEAFF. The entire variable domain, with the rest obtained from reference TRBV28 and TRBJ1-1, is as follows: DVKVTQSSRYLVKRTGEKVFLECVQDMDHENMFWYRQDPGLGLRLIYFSYDVKMKEKGDIPEGYSVSREKKERFSLILESASTNQTSMYLCATDTPGQAHPDTEAFFGQGTRLTVV.

J is TRBJ1-2 and V is TRBV27, with 8 bases aligning to TRBD1. The germline CDR1 and CDR2 sequences are MNHEY and SMNVEV (reference sequence). The CDR3 length is 14 residues. Unmatched junction bases numbered 7, after V lost 5 bases and J lost 5 bases. The CDR3 DNA is TGTGCCAGCAGTGTCTATTGGACAGGGTATGGCTACACCTTC. It codes for CASSVYWTGYGYTF.

The table lists this clone with a count of one. The V gene is TRBV5-5, the J gene TRBJ1-5; the D is unclear. There are 13 residues in the CDR3. V lost 2 bases to trimming and J lost 1 base, with 4 bases between them. Germline lookup yields CDR1 SGHKS and CDR2 YYEKEE (reference sequence). CDR3 sequence reads: CASSLESNQPQHF. CDR3 sequence (DNA): TGTGCCAGCAGCTTAGAGAGCAATCAGCCCCAGCATTTT.

The chain recombines TRBV18 with TRBJ2-4, with 13 bases lining up with TRBD2. The CDR3 contains 19 residues. Germline V lookup: CDR1 KGHSH, CDR2 LQKENI. The junction had 9 bases not matched to a gene; V was cut back by 3 bases and J by 1 base. This chain's CDR3 is CASSPLLAGGPGAKNIQYF. CDR3 sequence (DNA): TGTGCCAGCTCACCCCTACTAGCGGGGGGGCCTGGGGCCAAAAACATTCAGTACTTC.

The chain has TRBV5-4 and TRBJ2-1; tentatively, D is TRBD1 (6 bases). Germline CDR1 and CDR2: SGHNT and YYREEE (reference sequence). V was clipped by 4 bases and J by 5 bases, with 16 bases between them. The length of the CDR3 is 15 residues. The CDR3 DNA is TGTGCCAGCAGCAATAGACAGGAGAACGACAATGAGCAGTTCTTC. Translated: CASSNRQENDNEQFF. Drawing the rest from reference TRBV5-4 and TRBJ2-1, the complete variable domain is ETGVTQSPTHLIKTRGQQVTLRCSSQSGHNTVSWYQQALGQGPQFIFQYYREEENGRGNFPPRFSGLQFPNYSSELNVNALELDDSALYLCASSNRQENDNEQFFGPGTRLTVL.

The chain joins TRBV7-8 to TRBJ2-1, with TRBD2 matching 11 bases. CDR3 length: 18 amino acids. J lost 9 bases, V lost 5 bases, and 18 bases had no gene match. Germline CDR1 SGHVS, CDR2 FQNEAQ. The chain's CDR3 is CASSHIITVAGGLFEQFF. CDR3 bases: TGTGCCAGCAGCCACATAATTACGGTAGCGGGGGGGCTTTTTGAGCAGTTCTTC.

The genes are TRBV4-1 and TRBJ2-1; D is possibly TRBD2 (5 bases). From germline, CDR1 is MGHRA and CDR2 YSYEKL. This CDR3 has 16 amino acids. V lost 1 base, J lost 1 base, and 11 bases lay in between. The chain's CDR3 is CASSQVFAGSYNEQFF. CDR3 sequence (DNA): TGCGCCAGCAGCCAAGTTTTTGCGGGTTCCTACAATGAGCAGTTCTTC.

V and J are TRBV6-1 and TRBJ2-3, with 9 bases aligning to TRBD2. V dropped 1 base and J dropped 4; count of bases not matched to a gene: 9. This CDR3 comprises 17 residues. Germline assignment: CDR1 MNHNS and CDR2 SASEGT. This chain's CDR3 is CASSEVRGGRGADTQYF. CDR3 coding DNA: TGTGCCAGCAGTGAAGTTAGGGGCGGGAGGGGAGCAGATACGCAGTATTTT.

The chain combines TRBV14 with TRBJ1-1; tentatively, D is TRBD1 (5 bases). This CDR3 spans 13 amino acids. Germline V CDR1 and CDR2: SGHDN, FVKESK. V lost 5 bases to trimming and J lost 1 base, with 8 bases between them. CDR3 amino acids: CASSEQANTEAFF. The CDR3 DNA sequence: TGTGCCAGCAGCGAACAGGCGAACACTGAAGCTTTCTTT.

This chain connects TRBV11-2 to TRBJ2-5; D ambiguous. The CDR3 is 12 amino acids. Trimming stripped 1 base from V and 5 bases from J, with 5 bases between. Per germline, CDR1 SGHAT and CDR2 FQNNGV. The CDR3 coding sequence is TGTGCCAGCAGCTTAGTTCGGGAGACCCAGTACTTC. This codes for CASSLVRETQYF.

The chain links TRBV9 to TRBJ2-1; the D gene is possibly TRBD1 (6 bases). Per germline, CDR1 SGDLS and CDR2 YYNGEE. V was cut by 0 bases and J by 4 bases, with 11 bases left in between. This CDR3 has 15 amino acids. CDR3 residues: CASSVGIGQYNEQFF. The CDR3 DNA reads as TGTGCCAGCAGCGTAGGAATCGGACAGTACAATGAGCAGTTCTTC.

The count of this clone is one. The chain combines TRBV18 with TRBJ2-7; 7 nucleotides agree with TRBD1. Germline assignment: CDR1 KGHSH and CDR2 LQKENI. J lost 1 base, V lost 5 bases, and 5 bases had no gene match. CDR3 size: 14 residues. The CDR3 nucleotides read TGTGCCAGCTCAACTCGACAGGGTTCCTACGAGCAGTACTTC. Translated, it gives CASSTRQGSYEQYF. The full variable domain, its missing parts supplied by reference TRBV18 and TRBJ2-7, is NAGVMQNPRHLVRRRGQEARLRCSPMKGHSHVYWYRQLPEEGLKFMVYLQKENIIDESGMPKERFSAEFPKEGPSILRIQQVVRGDSAAYFCASSTRQGSYEQYFGPGTRLTVT.

This sequence joins TRBV9 and TRBJ1-1; TRBD1 matches at 11 bases. Germline lookup yields CDR1 SGDLS and CDR2 YYNGEE. Trimming took 3 bases from V and 5 from J; bases not matched to a gene: 9. The CDR3 length is 16 residues. The CDR3 DNA is TGTGCCAGCAGCGCCAGGGGGACAGGGGGTGGTACTGAAGCTTTCTTT. Its translation: CASSARGTGGGTEAFF.